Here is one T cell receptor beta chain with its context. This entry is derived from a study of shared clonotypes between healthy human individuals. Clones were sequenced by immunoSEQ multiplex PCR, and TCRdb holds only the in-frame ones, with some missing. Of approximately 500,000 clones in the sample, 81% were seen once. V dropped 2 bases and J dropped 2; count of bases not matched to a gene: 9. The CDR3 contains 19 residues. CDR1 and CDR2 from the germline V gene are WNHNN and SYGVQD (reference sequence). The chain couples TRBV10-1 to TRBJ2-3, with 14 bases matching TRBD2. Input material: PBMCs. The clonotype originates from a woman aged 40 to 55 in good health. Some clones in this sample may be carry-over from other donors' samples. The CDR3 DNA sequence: TGCGCCAGCAGTGAGCAGGGACTAGCGGGAGCGGGGTTCACAGATACGCAGTATTTT. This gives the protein CASSEQGLAGAGFTDTQYF.